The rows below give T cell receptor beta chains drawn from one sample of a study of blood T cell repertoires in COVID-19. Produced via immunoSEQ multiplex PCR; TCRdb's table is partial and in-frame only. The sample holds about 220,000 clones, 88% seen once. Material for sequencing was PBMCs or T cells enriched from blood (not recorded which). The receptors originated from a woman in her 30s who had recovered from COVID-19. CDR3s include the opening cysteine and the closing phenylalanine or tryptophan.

CDR3: CASSLLRSDMAGANVLTF; J: TRBJ2-6; V: TRBV7-8
CDR3: CASSLGSGWTEAFF; J: TRBJ1-1; V: TRBV7-8
CDR3: CASSLRQNTGELFF; J: TRBJ2-2; V: TRBV27
CDR3: CASSLRGGQETQYF; J: TRBJ2-5; V: TRBV5-4
CDR3: CASSQRVSTSGNTIYF; J: TRBJ1-3; V: TRBV7-2
CDR3: CATGEGGSTDTQYF; J: TRBJ2-3; V: TRBV24-1
CDR3: CASSLLPINEQYF; J: TRBJ2-7; V: TRBV5-1
CDR3: CASSVQNPDNEQYF; J: TRBJ2-7; V: TRBV19
CDR3: CASSLEGGLKDTQYF; J: TRBJ2-3; V: TRBV7-2
CDR3: CASSDPTGVRYYGYTF; J: TRBJ1-2; V: TRBV2
CDR3: CASTQGGALYEQYF; J: TRBJ2-7; V: TRBV28
CDR3: CASSVVLNTGELFF; J: TRBJ2-2; V: TRBV9
CDR3: CASSQGARSETQYF; J: TRBJ2-5; V: TRBV14
CDR3: CASGTGQGEQYF; J: TRBJ2-7; V: TRBV5-6
CDR3: CASSDPGGNTIYF; J: TRBJ1-3; V: TRBV25-1
CDR3: CASRRQPDRDAGNTIYF; J: TRBJ1-3; V: TRBV5-1
CDR3: CASSFLPSAGDTGELFF; J: TRBJ2-2; V: TRBV19
CDR3: CASSQDRTGVLYGYTF; J: TRBJ1-2; V: TRBV4-3
CDR3: CASSSQGERTDTQYF; J: TRBJ2-3; V: TRBV19
CDR3: CASTAIRGARNYGYTF; J: TRBJ1-2; V: TRBV27
CDR3: CASSPSHSTLNYGYTF; J: TRBJ1-2; V: TRBV4-2
CDR3: CASSYTDDGYEQYF; J: TRBJ2-7; V: TRBV6-5
CDR3: CASSMEGLNTEAFF; J: TRBJ1-1; V: TRBV19
CDR3: CASSERTENYGYTF; J: TRBJ1-2; V: TRBV19
CDR3: CAISDGTGARYYGYTF; J: TRBJ1-2; V: TRBV10-3
CDR3: CASSRGRTGELFF; J: TRBJ2-2; V: TRBV5-6
CDR3: CASKLSTGGETQYF; J: TRBJ2-5; V: TRBV27
CDR3: CAISARGGANNEQFF; J: TRBJ2-1; V: TRBV10-3
CDR3: CASSLVAPGGVGSNTEAFF; J: TRBJ1-1; V: TRBV7-6
CDR3: CASSPDRNYEQYF; J: TRBJ2-7; V: TRBV9
CDR3: CASSYLRDNQPQHF; J: TRBJ1-5; V: TRBV3-1/TRBV3-2
CDR3: CASSLARQGGQPQHF; J: TRBJ1-5; V: TRBV7-2
CDR3: CASSQEAAGAGYTF; J: TRBJ1-2; V: TRBV4-2
CDR3: CSVEGEGTVNTEAFF; J: TRBJ1-1; V: TRBV29-1
CDR3: CASSYSTGSTDTQYF; J: TRBJ2-3; V: TRBV6-5
CDR3: CASSQEHDALEQYF; J: TRBJ2-7; V: TRBV4-3
CDR3: CASSVDSSGNTIYF; J: TRBJ1-3; V: TRBV9
CDR3: CASSLSGTGVPLEAFF; J: TRBJ1-1; V: TRBV7-9
CDR3: CASSLPIWTGTGGYTF; J: TRBJ1-2; V: TRBV5-4
CDR3: CASSSGTFYEKLFF; J: TRBJ1-4; V: TRBV7-2
CDR3: CASSLGPGTEIHF; J: TRBJ1-6; V: TRBV7-9
CDR3: CASSLAQQPSPLHF; J: TRBJ1-6; V: TRBV7-9
CDR3: CASTLGHLYNSPLHF; J: TRBJ1-6; V: TRBV7-2
CDR3: CASSKDRGTGNTIYF; J: TRBJ1-3; V: TRBV6-5
CDR3: CAISEVSDTQYF; J: TRBJ2-3; V: TRBV10-3
CDR3: CASSLRTGADNEQFF; J: TRBJ2-1; V: TRBV5-5
CDR3: CASSSTGLYGYTF; J: TRBJ1-2; V: TRBV5-6
CDR3: CASSQDRAGGRRGYTF; J: TRBJ1-2; V: TRBV4-1
CDR3: CASSFQSRVHEQYF; J: TRBJ2-7; V: TRBV7-2
CDR3: CASSQDLGQASSGYTF; J: TRBJ1-2; V: TRBV3-1/TRBV3-2
CDR3: CASSARGAGGDEQFF; J: TRBJ2-1; V: TRBV5-1
CDR3: CAISDPGGGSNYGYTF; J: TRBJ1-2; V: TRBV10-3
CDR3: CASSSFGVGTDTQYF; J: TRBJ2-3; V: TRBV5-8
CDR3: CASRRQGASRKGFF; J: TRBJ1-1; V: TRBV19
CDR3: CASSQDSEGDQPQHF; J: TRBJ1-5; V: TRBV3-1/TRBV3-2
CDR3: CASSLVASSSYEQYF; J: TRBJ2-7; V: TRBV7-9
CDR3: CASSHLPRSQIRYGGYTF; J: TRBJ1-2; V: TRBV27
CDR3: CASSTRTGFYNEQFF; J: TRBJ2-1; V: TRBV7-8
CDR3: CASSQDGAIVQFF; J: TRBJ2-1; V: TRBV4-1